The rows below give T cell receptor beta chains drawn from one sample of a study of shared clonotypes between healthy human individuals. Repertoires were generated with immunoSEQ multiplex PCR, while TCRdb's copy carries only in-frame clones and drops some. The table lists 450,000 to 600,000 clones, approximately 79% of them singletons. Sequenced input: PBMCs. These receptors were taken from a woman aged 35 to 49 in good health. Some clones in this sample may be carry-over from other donors' samples. CDR3s include the opening cysteine and the closing phenylalanine or tryptophan. The order of the fields is CDR3 DNA, CDR3 protein, D gene, J gene, V gene, clone size. The D gene is left open where the match is weak. For some rows the clone size is stated as once, few or many, or as a class when expanded; others skip it.

TGTGCCAGTAGTTGGGACAGGGACCGAGGCTACACCTTC	CASSWDRDRGYTF	TRBD1	TRBJ1-2	TRBV19	.
TGCGCCAGCAGCCTCGGACAGAGACCAGGTGAAAAACTGTTTTTT	CASSLGQRPGEKLFF	.	TRBJ1-4	TRBV4-1	.
TGTGCCAGCAGTTTATGGGGACAGAGCTCCTACGAGCAGTACTTC	CASSLWGQSSYEQYF	TRBD1	TRBJ2-7	TRBV27	once
TGTGCCAGCAGCCCCATGGGCAGGGCAGGGGGCGAGCAGTACTTC	CASSPMGRAGGEQYF	TRBD1	TRBJ2-7	TRBV7-3	.
TGTGCCATCAGACCGGGACTAGACGGCGAGCAGTACTTC	CAIRPGLDGEQYF	TRBD2	TRBJ2-7	TRBV10-3	.
TGCGCCAGCAGCTTGGAGGTGGGACTCACAGATACGCAGTATTTT	CASSLEVGLTDTQYF	.	TRBJ2-3	TRBV5-1	.
TGCGCCAGCAGAAGAGAGACATCAAAATCGAACACCGGGGAGCTGTTTTTT	CASRRETSKSNTGELFF	.	TRBJ2-2	TRBV5-1	.
TGTGCCAGCAGCCAAAGCGGGAGTTCCTACAATGAGCAGTTCTTC	CASSQSGSSYNEQFF	TRBD2	TRBJ2-1	TRBV7-9	.
TGTGCCAGCTCACCTAACCAGGGGAGAGGTGAAAAACTGTTTTTT	CASSPNQGRGEKLFF	.	TRBJ1-4	TRBV18	few
TGTGCCAGCAGCAACAGACTAGCGGACACCGGGGAGCTGTTTTTT	CASSNRLADTGELFF	TRBD2	TRBJ2-2	TRBV5-4	.
TGTGCCAGCAGCCCTCGGACAGGAGGCTCTCAGCCCCAGCATTTT	CASSPRTGGSQPQHF	TRBD1	TRBJ1-5	TRBV5-8	.
TGCGCCAGCAGCTTGGTGCTTAAAGAGACCCAGTACTTC	CASSLVLKETQYF	.	TRBJ2-5	TRBV5-1	few
TGTGCCAGCAGCTTAGGGCTAGCGTGGAATGAGCAGTTCTTC	CASSLGLAWNEQFF	.	TRBJ2-1	TRBV7-9	.
TGTGCCAGCAGTGATTCATCCTACGAGCAGTACTTC	CASSDSSYEQYF	.	TRBJ2-7	TRBV25-1	.
TGTGCCACCGAGGGGACTAGCGGGATAGTCTACAATGAGCAGTTCTTC	CATEGTSGIVYNEQFF	TRBD2	TRBJ2-1	TRBV25-1	.
TGTGCCAGCAGCCAAACGTTCGGCAGCTCCTACGAGCAGTACTTC	CASSQTFGSSYEQYF	.	TRBJ2-7	TRBV4-2	.
TGTGCCAGCTCATTACAGGGGCAAGAGACCCAGTACTTC	CASSLQGQETQYF	TRBD1	TRBJ2-5	TRBV18	many
TGTGCCACCAGCAGAGCGAGAGGGAACTCTGGGGCCAACGTCCTGACTTTC	CATSRARGNSGANVLTF	.	TRBJ2-6	TRBV15	.
TGTGCCTGGAGTCCCCACCGACGGGGCCCGGGAGTTGGGGAGCTGTTTTTT	CAWSPHRRGPGVGELFF	.	TRBJ2-2	TRBV30	.
TGCAGTGCTAGGCCTCTGGACACCATATATTTT	CSARPLDTIYF	.	TRBJ1-3	TRBV20-1	.
TGTGCCAGCAGCTTAGGTTTTGGCAGGGCCAATGAGCAGTTCTTC	CASSLGFGRANEQFF	.	TRBJ2-1	TRBV11-2	.
TGTGCCAGCAGCGAAGCGGGAGGGCCGAGGGAGCAGTACTTC	CASSEAGGPREQYF	TRBD2	TRBJ2-7	TRBV7-3	.
TGTGCCAGCAGCGTAGGCGTGTCCCACACCGGGGAGCTGTTTTTT	CASSVGVSHTGELFF	.	TRBJ2-2	TRBV9	.
TGCAGCGTTGCGGGGCTCAAAAGCGGGGAGCAGTACTTC	CSVAGLKSGEQYF	.	TRBJ2-7	TRBV29-1	many
TGTGCCAGCAGTAGGGACAGGGATCAGCCCCAGCATTTT	CASSRDRDQPQHF	TRBD1	TRBJ1-5	TRBV6-5	.
TGCGCCAGCAGCCAAGATGAACTAGCCCTACGGGGTGAGCAGTTCTTC	CASSQDELALRGEQFF	.	TRBJ2-1	TRBV4-1	.
TGTGCCAGCAGTCGCCCGAAAGGGGGCACAGATACGCAGTATTTT	CASSRPKGGTDTQYF	.	TRBJ2-3	TRBV2	many
TGTGCCAGCAGCTTAGATGGTGCGGGGGGCGATTACGAGCAGTACTTC	CASSLDGAGGDYEQYF	TRBD2	TRBJ2-7	TRBV7-9	.
TGTGCCAGCAGTTGGACAACTAATGAAAAACTGTTTTTT	CASSWTTNEKLFF	.	TRBJ1-4	TRBV27	.
TGTGCCAGCAGGTTACAGGGACAGGGTGGGCAGCCCCAGCATTTT	CASRLQGQGGQPQHF	TRBD1	TRBJ1-5	TRBV6-1	.
TGCAGCGTGGTTCTCGACAGGCCTAACTATGGCTACACCTTC	CSVVLDRPNYGYTF	.	TRBJ1-2	TRBV29-1	.
TGTGCCTGGAGTGTTGAGGGCAGGAATTCACCCCTCCACTTT	CAWSVEGRNSPLHF	.	TRBJ1-6	TRBV30	.
TGTGCCAGCAGCTTCTCGGTGGCGGGAGGGGCTCGGGAGCAGTACTTC	CASSFSVAGGAREQYF	TRBD2	TRBJ2-7	TRBV11-2	.
TGTGCCAACAGCCCTAATGGGGACACTGAAGCTTTCTTT	CANSPNGDTEAFF	.	TRBJ1-1	TRBV7-3	.
TGTGCCAGCAGCGGAGGGACAGCCCTACAGAACACCGGGGAGCTGTTTTTT	CASSGGTALQNTGELFF	.	TRBJ2-2	TRBV11-3	.